This T cell receptor (beta chain) was sequenced in a study of early T cells in non-severe SARS-CoV-2 infection. TCRdb itself ran the 5' RACE reads through MiXCR, one entry per CDR3 protein. Among over 85,000 distinct CDR3 sequences listed, 10% to 15% were seen once. CDR3 length: 14 residues. Unmatched junction bases numbered 8, after V lost 6 bases and J lost 5 bases. Germline V CDR1 and CDR2: MDHEN, SYDVKM. This clonotype was counted a few times. Sequencing was performed on whole blood. The rearrangement uses TRBV28 and TRBJ2-7; 9 positions match TRBD2. The TCR was taken from an adult who was a healthcare worker with PCR-confirmed SARS-CoV-2 infection or an uninfected control (not recorded which). The CDR3 loop reads CASSPGTSLNEQYF. The CDR3, as DNA: TGTGCCAGCAGCCCCGGGACTAGCCTGAACGAGCAGTACTTC.